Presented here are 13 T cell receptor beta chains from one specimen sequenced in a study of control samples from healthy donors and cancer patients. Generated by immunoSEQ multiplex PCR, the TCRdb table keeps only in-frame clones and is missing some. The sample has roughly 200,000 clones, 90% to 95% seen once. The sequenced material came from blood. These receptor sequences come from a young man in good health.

For the CDR3, the DNA is TGTGCCAGCAGTTACTCTGGCCCAATGAATTTGGGTGAAGCTTTCTTT. Its protein product is CASSYSGPMNLGEAFF. The chain links TRBV6-6 to TRBJ1-1; D remains ambiguous. Deletions cut 0 bases from V and 7 bases from J, with 18 bases between. Germline CDR1 and CDR2: MNHNY and SVGAGI (reference sequence). The CDR3 contains 16 residues.

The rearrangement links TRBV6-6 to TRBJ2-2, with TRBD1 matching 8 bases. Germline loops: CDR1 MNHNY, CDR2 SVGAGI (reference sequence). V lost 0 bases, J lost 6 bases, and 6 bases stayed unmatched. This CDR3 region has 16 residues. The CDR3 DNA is TGTGCCAGCAGTTACTCCCCACAGGGGGTAGCCGGGGAGCTGTTTTTT. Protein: CASSYSPQGVAGELFF.

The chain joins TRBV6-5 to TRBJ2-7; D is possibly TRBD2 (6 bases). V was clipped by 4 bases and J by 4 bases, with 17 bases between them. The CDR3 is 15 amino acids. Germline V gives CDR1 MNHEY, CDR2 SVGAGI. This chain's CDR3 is CASSSREGSNYEQYF. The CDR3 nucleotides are TGTGCCAGCAGTTCGCGGGAAGGGTCAAATTACGAGCAGTACTTC.

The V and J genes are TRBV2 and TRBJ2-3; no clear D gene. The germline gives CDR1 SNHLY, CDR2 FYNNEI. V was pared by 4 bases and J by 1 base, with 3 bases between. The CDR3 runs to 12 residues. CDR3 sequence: CASSAGTDTQYF. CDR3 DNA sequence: TGTGCCAGCAGTGCAGGCACAGATACGCAGTATTTT. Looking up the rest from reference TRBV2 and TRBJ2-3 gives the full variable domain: EPEVTQTPSHQVTQMGQEVILRCVPISNHLYFYWYRQILGQKVEFLVSFYNNEISEKSEIFDDQFSVERPDGSNFTLKIRSTKLEDSAMYFCASSAGTDTQYFGPGTRLTVL.

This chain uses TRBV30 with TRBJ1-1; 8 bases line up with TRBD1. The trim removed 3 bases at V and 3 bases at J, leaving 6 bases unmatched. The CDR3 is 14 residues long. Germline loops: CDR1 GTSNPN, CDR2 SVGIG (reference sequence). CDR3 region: CAWSPQDRDTEAFF. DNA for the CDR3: TGTGCCTGGAGCCCACAGGACAGGGACACTGAAGCTTTCTTT.

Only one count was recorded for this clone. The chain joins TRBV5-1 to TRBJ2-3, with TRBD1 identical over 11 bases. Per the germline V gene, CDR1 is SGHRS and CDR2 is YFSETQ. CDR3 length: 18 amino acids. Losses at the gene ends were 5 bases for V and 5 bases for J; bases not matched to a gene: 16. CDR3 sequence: CASSSLGTGGSNIDTQYF. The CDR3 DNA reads TGCGCCAGCAGTTCTCTCGGGACAGGGGGTTCGAACATAGATACGCAGTATTTT. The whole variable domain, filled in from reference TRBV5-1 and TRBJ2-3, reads KAGVTQTPRYLIKTRGQQVTLSCSPISGHRSVSWYQQTPGQGLQFLFEYFSETQRNKGNFPGRFSGRQFSNSRSEMNVSTLELGDSALYLCASSSLGTGGSNIDTQYFGPGTRLTVL.

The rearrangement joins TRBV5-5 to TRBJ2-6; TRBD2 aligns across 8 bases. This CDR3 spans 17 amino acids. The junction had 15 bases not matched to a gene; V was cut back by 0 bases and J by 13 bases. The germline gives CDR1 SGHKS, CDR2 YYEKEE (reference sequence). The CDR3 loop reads CASSLAPGGQANAVLTF. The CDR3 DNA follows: TGTGCCAGCAGCTTGGCCCCGGGAGGGCAGGCGAACGCGGTCCTGACTTTC.

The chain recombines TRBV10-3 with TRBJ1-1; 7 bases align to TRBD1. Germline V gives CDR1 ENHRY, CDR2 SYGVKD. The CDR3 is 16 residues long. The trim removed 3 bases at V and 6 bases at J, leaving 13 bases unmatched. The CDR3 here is CAISDFNDRAFSEAFF. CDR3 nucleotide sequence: TGTGCCATCAGTGACTTTAATGACAGGGCTTTTTCTGAAGCTTTCTTT.

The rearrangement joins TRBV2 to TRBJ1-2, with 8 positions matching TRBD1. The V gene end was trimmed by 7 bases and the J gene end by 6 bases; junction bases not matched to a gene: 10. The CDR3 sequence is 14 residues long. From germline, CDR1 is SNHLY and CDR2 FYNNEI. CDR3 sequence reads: CASNSGTGLNGYTF. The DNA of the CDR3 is TGTGCCAGCAATTCCGGGACAGGACTCAATGGCTACACCTTC.

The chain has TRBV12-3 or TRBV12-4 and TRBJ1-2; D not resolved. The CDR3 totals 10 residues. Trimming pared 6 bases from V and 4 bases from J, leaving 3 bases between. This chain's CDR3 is CASSSYGYTF. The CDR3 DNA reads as TGTGCCAGCAGCAGCTATGGCTACACCTTC.

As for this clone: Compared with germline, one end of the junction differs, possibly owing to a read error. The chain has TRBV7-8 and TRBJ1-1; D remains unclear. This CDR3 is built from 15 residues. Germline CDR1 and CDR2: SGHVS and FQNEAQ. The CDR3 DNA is TGTGCCAGCAGATTAGGTGGGCAGGTAAACACTGAAGCTTTCTTT. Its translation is CASRLGGQVNTEAFF.

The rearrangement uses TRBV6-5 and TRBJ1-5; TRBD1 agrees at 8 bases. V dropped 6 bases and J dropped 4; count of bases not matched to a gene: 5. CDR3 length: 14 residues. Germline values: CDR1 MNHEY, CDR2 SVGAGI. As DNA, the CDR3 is TGTGCCAGCAGGTCGGACAGGGCTAATCAGCCCCAGCATTTT. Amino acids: CASRSDRANQPQHF.

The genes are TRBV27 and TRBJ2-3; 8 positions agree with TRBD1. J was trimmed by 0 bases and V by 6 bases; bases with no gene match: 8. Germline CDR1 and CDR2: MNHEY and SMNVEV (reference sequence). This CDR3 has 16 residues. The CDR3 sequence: CASRPIRDRSTDTQYF. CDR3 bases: TGTGCCAGCAGACCGATCCGGGACAGGAGCACAGATACGCAGTATTTT.